This TCR beta chain comes out of a study of human T cells and chemical hapten exposure. In the study overall: Patients received weekly diphenylcyclopropenone doses to the scalp throughout the approximately 25-week study.

This clonotype has just a few counts. CDR3 length: 15 residues. The germline CDR1 and CDR2 sequences are MDHEN and SYDVKM. The germline V and J ends were trimmed by 1 base and 7 bases, with 14 bases remaining between them. TCRdb processed the RACE reads anew with MiXCR; each CDR3 protein has one entry. This sample has around 160,000 distinct CDR3 sequences; about 14% occur once, and the top ten carry 1.7%. Specified time point: patch test 1, 2 weeks after DPC sensitization. Treatment defined: therapeutic diphenylcyclopropenone sensitization with weekly scalp DPC. Extraction yielded total RNA from whole blood (unfractionated).

The chain combines TRBV28 with TRBJ2-1; no definite D call. Sequences were derived from whole blood, sampled in connection with sensitization to the hapten diphenylcyclopropenone (DPC). This TCR was recovered from a woman aged 30 to 39 with alopecia areata. Some clones in this sample may be carry-over from other donors' samples. The CDR3 DNA follows: TGTGCCAGCAGTTTATCTCCCCCGAATGGGAATGAGCAGTTCTTC. It translates to CASSLSPPNGNEQFF.